The sequence of this T cell receptor (beta chain) was determined in a study of human thymus T cells. Repertoires were generated with immunoSEQ multiplex PCR, while TCRdb's copy carries only in-frame clones and drops some. The repertoire holds about 60,000 clones, with 90% to 95% as singletons. Sequencing was performed on blood. This sequence was found in a boy in the first two years of life with a congenital heart defect but otherwise immunologically healthy.

Here the CDR3 reads CASRGAGGRSGELFF. CDR3 in DNA: TGTGCCAGTAGAGGGGCAGGGGGTAGGTCCGGGGAGCTGTTTTTT. V usage is TRBV19 and J usage is TRBJ2-2, with 7 bases identical to TRBD1. The CDR3 has 15 amino acids. Germline CDR1 reads LNHDA; CDR2 reads SQIVND (reference sequence). V trimming: 6 bases; J trimming: 6 bases; junction bases outside the gene matches: 10. Variable domain in full (rest from reference TRBV19 and TRBJ2-2): DGGITQSPKYLFRKEGQNVTLSCEQNLNHDAMYWYRQDPGQGLRLIYYSQIVNDFQKGDIAEGYSVSREKKESFPLTVTSAQKNPTAFYLCASRGAGGRSGELFFGEGSRLTVL.